This T cell receptor (beta chain) was captured in a study of technical replicates of blood from a few donors. TCRdb's copy holds only in-frame clones and misses some; the assay was immunoSEQ multiplex PCR. The profile shows almost 70,000 clones, more than 85% of them singletons. This clone occurred a few times. Germline V CDR1 and CDR2: LGHNA, YSLEER. The CDR3 sequence is 13 residues long. V gave up 2 bases and J gave up 6 bases; unmatched junction bases: 2. The gene calls are TRBV4-3 and TRBJ1-1; TRBD1 matches at 8 bases. The receptor was isolated from a human donor in good health. Some clones in this sample may be carry-over from other donors' samples. The sample comprised PBMCs. CDR3 bases: TGCGCCAGCAGCCAACAGGGGGCGGCTGAAGCTTTCTTT. Its protein product is CASSQQGAAEAFF.